This TCR beta chain was identified during a study of cytomegalovirus exposure and HLA in healthy donors. The V end lost 0 bases, the J end lost 5 bases, and 15 bases lay between the germline ends. Looked up from germline, CDR1 is SGHNT and CDR2 is YYREEE (reference sequence). This CDR3 has 16 residues. Primers included in the PCR were 60 Vbeta and 13 Jbeta primers. Data came from immunoSEQ multiplex PCR; TCRdb stores just in-frame clones and leaves some out. This sample yields around 180,000 clones, of which roughly three quarters are seen a single time; roughly 13% belongs to the top ten. Healthy donors of bone marrow made up the group. A single count supports this clone.

This receptor was taken from a woman between 50 and 59 years old in good health and CMV-seropositive. What was sequenced was PBMCs. The chain recombines TRBV5-4 with TRBJ2-1; the D gene is possibly TRBD1 (5 bases). The CDR3 region has the DNA TGTGCCAGCAGCTTGGTCAGGGCAAGACCTAACAATGAGCAGTTCTTC. Translating gives CASSLVRARPNNEQFF.